The T cell receptor beta chain described here comes from a study of human versus mouse CDR3 diversity and MHC coevolution. Background on the study: Reportedly, immunoSEQ detects one in 200,000 T cells with minimized PCR bias. Each sample yielded 0.6 x 10^7 to 1.6 x 10^7 valid reads.

Cells were CD45RO-negative CD62L-positive naive CD4 T cells sorted from PBMCs. This CDR3 has 18 residues. V shed 4 bases, J shed 2 bases, and the junction held 15 bases outside the gene matches. Germline CDR1 reads MRHNA; CDR2 reads SNTAGT. Data came from immunoSEQ multiplex PCR; TCRdb stores just in-frame clones and leaves some out. In the table there are about 81,000 clones, roughly 93% of which are singletons. This clonotype was sampled from a person aged 25 to 75 in good health. The chain uses TRBV6-4 and TRBJ2-5; 8 bases match TRBD1. The sequenced sample was naive CD4+ T cells from blood. As to subset: CD45RO-negative CD62L-positive naive CD4 T cells. As DNA, the CDR3 is TGTGCCAGCAGTGCGCTAAATGGACAGGGTGCCCCACAAGAGACCCAGTACTTC. Protein sequence: CASSALNGQGAPQETQYF.